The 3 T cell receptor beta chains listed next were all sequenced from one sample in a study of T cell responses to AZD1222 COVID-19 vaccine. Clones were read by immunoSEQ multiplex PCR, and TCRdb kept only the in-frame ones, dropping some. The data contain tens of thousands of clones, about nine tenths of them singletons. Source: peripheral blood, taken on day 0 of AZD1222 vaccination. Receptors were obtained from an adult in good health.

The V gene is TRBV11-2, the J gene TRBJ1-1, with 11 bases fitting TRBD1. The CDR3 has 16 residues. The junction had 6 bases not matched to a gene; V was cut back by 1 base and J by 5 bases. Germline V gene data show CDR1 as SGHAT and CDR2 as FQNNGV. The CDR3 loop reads CASSLGFGQGATEAFF. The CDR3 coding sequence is TGTGCCAGCAGCTTAGGTTTCGGACAGGGGGCGACTGAAGCTTTCTTT.

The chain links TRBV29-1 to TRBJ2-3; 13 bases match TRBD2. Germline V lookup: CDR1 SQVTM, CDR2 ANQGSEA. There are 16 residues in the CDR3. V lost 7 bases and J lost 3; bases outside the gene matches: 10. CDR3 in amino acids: CSERTSGSPGTDTQYF. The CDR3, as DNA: TGCAGCGAGCGGACTAGCGGGAGCCCAGGGACAGATACGCAGTATTTT.

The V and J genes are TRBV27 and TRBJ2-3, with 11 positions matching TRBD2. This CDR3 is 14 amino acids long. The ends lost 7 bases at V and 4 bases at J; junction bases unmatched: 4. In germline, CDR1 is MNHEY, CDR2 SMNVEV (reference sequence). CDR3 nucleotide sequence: TGTGCCAGCATGGGACTAGCGGTTGCAGATACGCAGTATTTT. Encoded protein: CASMGLAVADTQYF.